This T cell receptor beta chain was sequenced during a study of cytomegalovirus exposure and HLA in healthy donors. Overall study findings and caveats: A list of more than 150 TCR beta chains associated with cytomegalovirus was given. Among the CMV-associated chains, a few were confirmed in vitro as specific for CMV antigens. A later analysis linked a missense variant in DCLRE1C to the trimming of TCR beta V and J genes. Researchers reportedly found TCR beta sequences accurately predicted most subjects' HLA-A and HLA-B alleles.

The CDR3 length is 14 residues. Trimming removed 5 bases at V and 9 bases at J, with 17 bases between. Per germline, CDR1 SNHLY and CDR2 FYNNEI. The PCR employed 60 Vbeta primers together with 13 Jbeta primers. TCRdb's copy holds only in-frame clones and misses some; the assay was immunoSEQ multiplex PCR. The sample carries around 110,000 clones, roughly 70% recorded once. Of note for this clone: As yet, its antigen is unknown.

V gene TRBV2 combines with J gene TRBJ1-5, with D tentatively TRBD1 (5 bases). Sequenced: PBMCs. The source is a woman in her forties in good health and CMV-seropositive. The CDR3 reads CASSSSIEGLPQHF. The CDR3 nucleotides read TGTGCCAGCAGTAGTTCTATTGAGGGACTGCCCCAGCATTTT.